Included here is one T cell receptor (beta chain) sequence, with context. The antigen it binds to is not known. It has no much larger one-base neighbor in the sample; base qualities were not kept. This record comes from a study of blood T cell repertoires in COVID-19 (dated by TCRdb to the early 2020s). For context, the study as a whole: Collaborator samples came from the United States, Italy and Spain and covered acute and convalescent phases of COVID-19. The prospective study material was composed of cDNA or gDNA derived from T cells, B-cell-depleted T cells, or PBMCs. Deeply sampled blood TCRbeta repertoires from subjects exposed to, actively infected with, or recovered from COVID-19 were included in the dataset. A freely available public database, intended as a resource for researchers studying the immune response to SARS-CoV-2, is where the repertoires were released. The samples were drawn from the first 160 participants of the ongoing ImmuneRACE study and from under 1,500 subjects provided by 6 global collaborators. The sample metadata nearly always contained a de-identified subject ID, COVID-19 status, age in years and sex. Where HLA class I and class II types were available, the types were taken from metadata supplied by the sample provider, not from assay-based typing.

TCRbeta CDR3 regions were amplified from genomic DNA using the immunoSEQ Assay, a bias-controlled multiplex PCR. Turning to the authors' computational methods: The number of nucleated cells in each sample was estimated by amplification of reference gene primers within the assay. To quantify the absolute abundance of each unique TCRbeta CDR3 rearrangement, sequence reads were collapsed and filtered. For each sample, productive Simpson clonality was calculated by taking the square root of Simpson's diversity index across productive rearrangements. What TCRdb holds here is the immuneACCESS table cut down to in-frame rearrangements. Part of the clones is not present; checked against another copy, under half of the missing clones reflect an unresolved V gene, and the others are unexplained. The DNA gave D and trimming, while V, J and clone size come from that table. The sample records roughly 180,000 clones, around four fifths of which are singletons. The ten largest clones take up about an eighth of the sample.

Participants in the prospective study were aged about 18 to 89 years, lived in some 24 United States geographic areas, and enrolled through a virtual design. In the prospective study, participants were assigned to cohorts based on the clinical history participants reported in a screening survey and a study questionnaire. ImmuneRACE Cohort 3 recovered participants were defined by two consecutive negative NP/OP PCR tests, healthcare professional clearance, or symptom resolution. Each participant in the prospective study had whole blood, serum and a nasopharyngeal or oropharyngeal swab collected by mobile phlebotomists. Additional blood draws and questionnaires over an approximately 2-month period could optionally be provided by prospective study participants. Before DNA extraction, prospective study blood samples were shipped either frozen or at room temperature. From cysteine to phenylalanine, the CDR3 is 16 amino acids long. The retained sequence is limited to the CDR3, 48 bases, with the frame set at the first base. The germline V gene encodes CDR1 SQVTM and CDR2 ANQGSEA. V loses 6 bases at its end and J loses 8 bases; junction bases beyond the gene matches: 21.

Beyond this particular receptor, the publication reports: Clinical and demographic metadata were provided uncurated, with the amount varying by source and participant.

The chain is made from TRBV29-1 and TRBJ2-5, and 7 junctional nucleotides match TRBD1. The clonotype comes from a man between 35 and 55 years old who had recovered from COVID-19. Sequencing was performed on PBMCs or T cells enriched from blood (not recorded which). The CDR3 region: CSVAATGTDRWGTQYF. The bases are TGCAGCGTGGCCGCTACAGGGACAGATCGGTGGGGCACCCAGTACTTC.